The clone carrying this T cell receptor beta chain came up many times. What it binds is unknown. The sample originates from a study of glioma-infiltrating T cells. Broader study findings: Above-expected tissue-blood divergence occurred in all gliomas, most in low-grade ones.

The iRepertoire nested amplicon-rescue multiplex PCR amplified TCR alpha and beta CDR3s from RNA. Each CDR3 protein is one row after TCRdb ran MiXCR on the multiplex PCR reads. The sample has about 180,000 distinct CDR3 sequences, around 42% seen once. The TCR originated in a human donor with low-grade glioma or glioblastoma, undergoing nonglioma brain surgery, or in good health (not recorded which). The sequencing input was glioma tissue, nonneoplastic brain tissue, or PBMCs (not recorded which).

CDR3 sequence reads: CASKLGQTTEAFF. As DNA, the CDR3 is TGTGCCAGCAAGTTAGGGCAGACCACTGAAGCTTTCTTT. The gene calls are TRBV2 and TRBJ1-1; D gene ambiguous. Trimming cost V 7 bases and J 4 bases, with 13 bases left between them. Germline V gene lookup returns CDR1 SNHLY and CDR2 FYNNEI. This CDR3 contains 13 residues.